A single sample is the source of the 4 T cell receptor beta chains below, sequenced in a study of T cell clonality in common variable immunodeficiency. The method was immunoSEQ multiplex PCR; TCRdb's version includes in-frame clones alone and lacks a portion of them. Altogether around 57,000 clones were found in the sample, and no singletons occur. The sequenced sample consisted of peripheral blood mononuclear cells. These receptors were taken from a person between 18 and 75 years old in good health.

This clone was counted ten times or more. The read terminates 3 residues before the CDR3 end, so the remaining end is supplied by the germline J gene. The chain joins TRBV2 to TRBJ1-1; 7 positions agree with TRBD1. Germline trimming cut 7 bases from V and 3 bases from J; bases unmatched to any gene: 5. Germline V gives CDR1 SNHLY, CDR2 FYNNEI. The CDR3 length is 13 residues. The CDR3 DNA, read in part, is TGTGCCAGCACCCTGACAGGGTACACTGAA. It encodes CASTLTGYTE. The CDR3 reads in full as CASTLTGYTEAFF.

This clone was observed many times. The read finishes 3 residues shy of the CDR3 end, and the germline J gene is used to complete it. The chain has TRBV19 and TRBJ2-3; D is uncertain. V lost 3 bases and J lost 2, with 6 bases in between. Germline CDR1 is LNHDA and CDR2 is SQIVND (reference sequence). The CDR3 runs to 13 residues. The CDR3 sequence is CASSMLLTDTQYF. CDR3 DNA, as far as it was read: TGTGCCAGTAGTATGCTACTCACAGATACG.

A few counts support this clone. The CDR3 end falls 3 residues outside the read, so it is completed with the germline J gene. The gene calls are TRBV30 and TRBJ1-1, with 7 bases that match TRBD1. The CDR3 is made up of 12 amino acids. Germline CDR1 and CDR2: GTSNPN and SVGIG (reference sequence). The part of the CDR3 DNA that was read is TGTGCCTCAAGACAGGGAGATTACGAG. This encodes CASRQGDYE. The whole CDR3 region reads CASRQGDYEAFF.

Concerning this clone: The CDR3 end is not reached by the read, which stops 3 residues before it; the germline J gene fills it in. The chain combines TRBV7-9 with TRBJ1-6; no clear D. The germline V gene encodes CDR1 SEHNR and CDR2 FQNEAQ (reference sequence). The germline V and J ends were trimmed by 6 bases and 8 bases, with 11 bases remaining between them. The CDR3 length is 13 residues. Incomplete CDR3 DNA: TGTGCCAGCAGTTCTACAGCAGATTCACCC. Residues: CASSSTADSP. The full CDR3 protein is CASSSTADSPLHF.